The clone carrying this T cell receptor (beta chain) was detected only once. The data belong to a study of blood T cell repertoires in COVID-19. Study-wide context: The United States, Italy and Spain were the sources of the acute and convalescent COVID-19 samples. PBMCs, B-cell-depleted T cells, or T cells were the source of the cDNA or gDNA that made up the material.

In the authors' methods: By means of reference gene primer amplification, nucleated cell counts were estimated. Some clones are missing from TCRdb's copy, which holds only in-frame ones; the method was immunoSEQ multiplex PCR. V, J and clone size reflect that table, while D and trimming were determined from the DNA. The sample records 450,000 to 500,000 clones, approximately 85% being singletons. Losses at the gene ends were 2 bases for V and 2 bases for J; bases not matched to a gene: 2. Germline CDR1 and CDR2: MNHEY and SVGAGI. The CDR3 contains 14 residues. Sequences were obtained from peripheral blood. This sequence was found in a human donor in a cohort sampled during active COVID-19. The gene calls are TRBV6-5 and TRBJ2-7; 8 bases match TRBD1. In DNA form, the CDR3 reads TGTGCCAGCAGTTACAGGGGACAGGCCTACGAGCAGTACTTC. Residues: CASSYRGQAYEQYF.